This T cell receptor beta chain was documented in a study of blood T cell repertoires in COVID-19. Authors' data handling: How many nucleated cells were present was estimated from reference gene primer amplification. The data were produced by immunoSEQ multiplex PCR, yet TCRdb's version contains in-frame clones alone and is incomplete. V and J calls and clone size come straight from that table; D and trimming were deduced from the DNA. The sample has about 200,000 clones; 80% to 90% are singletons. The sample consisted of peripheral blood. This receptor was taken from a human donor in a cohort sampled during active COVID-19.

CDR3 DNA: TGTGCCAGCATGGGGACAGGGAGTAATCAGCCCCAGCATTTT. This gives the protein CASMGTGSNQPQHF. The J gene is TRBJ1-5, the V gene TRBV6-5, with TRBD1 matching over 9 bases. V trimming: 7 bases; J trimming: 4 bases; junction bases outside the gene matches: 5. The CDR3 totals 14 residues. CDR1 MNHEY and CDR2 SVGAGI come from the germline V gene.